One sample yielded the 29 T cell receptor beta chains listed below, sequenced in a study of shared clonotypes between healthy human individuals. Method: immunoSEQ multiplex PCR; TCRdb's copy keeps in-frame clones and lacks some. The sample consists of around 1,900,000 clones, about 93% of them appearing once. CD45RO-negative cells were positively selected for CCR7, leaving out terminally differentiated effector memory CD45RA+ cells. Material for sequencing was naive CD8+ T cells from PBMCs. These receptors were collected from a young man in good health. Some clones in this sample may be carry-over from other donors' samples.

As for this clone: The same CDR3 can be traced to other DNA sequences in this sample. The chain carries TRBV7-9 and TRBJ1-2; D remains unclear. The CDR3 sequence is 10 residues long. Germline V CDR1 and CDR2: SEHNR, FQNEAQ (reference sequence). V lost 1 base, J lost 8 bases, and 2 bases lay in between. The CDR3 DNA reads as TGTGCCAGCAGCTTAGGCGGCTACACCTTC. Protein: CASSLGGYTF.

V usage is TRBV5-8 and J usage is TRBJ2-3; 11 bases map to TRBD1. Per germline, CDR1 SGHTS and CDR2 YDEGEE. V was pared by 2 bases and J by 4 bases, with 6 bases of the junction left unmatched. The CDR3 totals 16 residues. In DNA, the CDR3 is TGTGCCAGCAGCTTCCGGGACAGGGGGGCCCCAGATACGCAGTATTTT. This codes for CASSFRDRGAPDTQYF. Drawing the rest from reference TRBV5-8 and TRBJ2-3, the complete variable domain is EAGVTQSPTHLIKTRGQQATLRCSPISGHTSVYWYQQALGLGLQFLLWYDEGEERNRGNFPPRFSGRQFPNYSSELNVNALELEDSALYLCASSFRDRGAPDTQYFGPGTRLTVL.

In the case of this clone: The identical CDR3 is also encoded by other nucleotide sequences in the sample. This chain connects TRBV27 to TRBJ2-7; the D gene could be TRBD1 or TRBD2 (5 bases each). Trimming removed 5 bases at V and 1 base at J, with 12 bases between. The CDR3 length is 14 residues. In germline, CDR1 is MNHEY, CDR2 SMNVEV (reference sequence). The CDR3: CASSPRDGSYEQYF. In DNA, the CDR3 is TGTGCCAGCAGTCCGAGGGACGGATCCTACGAGCAGTACTTC.

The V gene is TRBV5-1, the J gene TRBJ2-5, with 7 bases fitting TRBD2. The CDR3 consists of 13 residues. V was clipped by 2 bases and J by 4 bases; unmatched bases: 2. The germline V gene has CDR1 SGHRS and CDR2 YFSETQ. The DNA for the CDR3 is TGCGCCAGCAGCTTCGCGGGAGCAGAGACCCAGTACTTC. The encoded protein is CASSFAGAETQYF.

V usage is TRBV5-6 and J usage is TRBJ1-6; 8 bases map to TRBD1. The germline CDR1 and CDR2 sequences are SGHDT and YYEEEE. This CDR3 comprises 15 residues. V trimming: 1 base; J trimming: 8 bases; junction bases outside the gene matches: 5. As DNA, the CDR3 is TGTGCCAGCAGCTTGACAGGGGGTGCCCATTCACCCCTCCACTTT. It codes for CASSLTGGAHSPLHF.

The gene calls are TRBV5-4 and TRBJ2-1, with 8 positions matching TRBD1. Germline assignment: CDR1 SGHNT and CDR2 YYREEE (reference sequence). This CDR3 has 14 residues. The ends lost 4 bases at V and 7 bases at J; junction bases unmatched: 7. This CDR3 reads CASSRTGNENEQFF. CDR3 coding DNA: TGTGCCAGCAGCCGGACAGGGAATGAAAATGAGCAGTTCTTC.

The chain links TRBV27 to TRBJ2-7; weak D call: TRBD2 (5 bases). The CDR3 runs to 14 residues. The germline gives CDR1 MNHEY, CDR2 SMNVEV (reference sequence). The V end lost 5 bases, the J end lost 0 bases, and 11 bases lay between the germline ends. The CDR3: CASSTGIHSYEQYF. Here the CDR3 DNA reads TGTGCCAGCAGTACCGGGATACACTCCTACGAGCAGTACTTC.

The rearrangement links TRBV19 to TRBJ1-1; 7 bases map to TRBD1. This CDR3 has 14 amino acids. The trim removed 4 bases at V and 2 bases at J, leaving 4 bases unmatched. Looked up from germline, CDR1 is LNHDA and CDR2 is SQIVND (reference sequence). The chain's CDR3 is CASSTGQTNTEAFF. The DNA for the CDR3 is TGTGCCAGTAGTACGGGACAGACCAACACTGAAGCTTTCTTT.

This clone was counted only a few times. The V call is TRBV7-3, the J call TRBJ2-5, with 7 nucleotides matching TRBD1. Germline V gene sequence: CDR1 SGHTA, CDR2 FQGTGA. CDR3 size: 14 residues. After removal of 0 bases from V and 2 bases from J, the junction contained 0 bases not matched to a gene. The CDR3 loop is CASSLTGQQETQYF. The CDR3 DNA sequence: TGTGCCAGCAGCTTAACGGGACAGCAAGAGACCCAGTACTTC.

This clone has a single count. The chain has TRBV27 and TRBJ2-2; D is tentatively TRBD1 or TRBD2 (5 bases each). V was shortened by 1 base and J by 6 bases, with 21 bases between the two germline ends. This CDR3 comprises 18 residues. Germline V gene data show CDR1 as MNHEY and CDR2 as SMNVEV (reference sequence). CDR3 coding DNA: TGTGCCAGCAGTTTATACCCCCCCGCCAGACTGGGGGCCGGGGAGCTGTTTTTT. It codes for CASSLYPPARLGAGELFF.

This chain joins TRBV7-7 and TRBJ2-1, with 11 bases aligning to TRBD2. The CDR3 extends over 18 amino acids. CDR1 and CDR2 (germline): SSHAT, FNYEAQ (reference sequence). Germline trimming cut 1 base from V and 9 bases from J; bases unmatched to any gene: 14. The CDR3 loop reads CASSLERDSGRAVCEQFF. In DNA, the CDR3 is TGTGCCAGCAGCTTAGAGAGGGATAGCGGGAGGGCCGTGTGTGAGCAGTTCTTC.

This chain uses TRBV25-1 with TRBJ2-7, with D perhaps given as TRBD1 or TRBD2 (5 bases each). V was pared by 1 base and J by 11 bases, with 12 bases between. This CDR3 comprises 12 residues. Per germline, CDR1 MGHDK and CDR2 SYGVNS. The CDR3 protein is CASSESEGSEYF. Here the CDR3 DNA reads TGTGCCAGCAGTGAATCAGAGGGGTCGGAGTACTTC.

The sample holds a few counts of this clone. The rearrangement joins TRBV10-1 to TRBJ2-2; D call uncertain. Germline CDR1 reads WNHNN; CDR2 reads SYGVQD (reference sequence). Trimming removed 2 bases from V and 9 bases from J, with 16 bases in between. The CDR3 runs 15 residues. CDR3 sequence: CASSEVKELHRELFF. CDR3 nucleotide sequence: TGCGCCAGCAGTGAGGTGAAAGAACTCCACCGGGAGCTGTTTTTT.

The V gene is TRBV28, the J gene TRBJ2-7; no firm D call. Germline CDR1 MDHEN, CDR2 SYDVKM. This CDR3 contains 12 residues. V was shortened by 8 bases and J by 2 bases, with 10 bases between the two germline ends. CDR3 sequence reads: CASGQVTYEQYF. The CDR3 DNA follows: TGTGCCAGCGGCCAGGTGACCTACGAGCAGTACTTC. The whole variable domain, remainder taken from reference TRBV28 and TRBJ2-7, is DVKVTQSSRYLVKRTGEKVFLECVQDMDHENMFWYRQDPGLGLRLIYFSYDVKMKEKGDIPEGYSVSREKKERFSLILESASTNQTSMYLCASGQVTYEQYFGPGTRLTVT.

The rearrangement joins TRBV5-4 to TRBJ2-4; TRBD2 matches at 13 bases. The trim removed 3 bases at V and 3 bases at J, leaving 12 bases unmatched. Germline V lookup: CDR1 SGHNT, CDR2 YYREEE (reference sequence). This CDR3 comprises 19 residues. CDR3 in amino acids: CASSSPGLAGPGYKNIQYF. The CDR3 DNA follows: TGTGCCAGCAGCTCCCCGGGACTAGCGGGACCCGGGTACAAAAACATTCAGTACTTC.

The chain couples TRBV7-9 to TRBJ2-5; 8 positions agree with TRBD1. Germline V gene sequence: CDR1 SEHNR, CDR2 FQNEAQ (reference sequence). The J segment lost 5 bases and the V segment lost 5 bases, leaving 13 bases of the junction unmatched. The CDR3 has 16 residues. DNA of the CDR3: TGTGCCAGCAGCCCCACAGACAGGACAGGGTGGGAGACCCAGTACTTC. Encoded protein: CASSPTDRTGWETQYF.

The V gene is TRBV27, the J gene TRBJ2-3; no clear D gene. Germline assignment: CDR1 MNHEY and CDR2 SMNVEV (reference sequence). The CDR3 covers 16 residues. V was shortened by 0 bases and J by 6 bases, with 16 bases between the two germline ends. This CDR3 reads CASSLSIPPDPDTQYF. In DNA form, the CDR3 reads TGTGCCAGCAGTTTATCGATTCCCCCTGACCCTGATACGCAGTATTTT.

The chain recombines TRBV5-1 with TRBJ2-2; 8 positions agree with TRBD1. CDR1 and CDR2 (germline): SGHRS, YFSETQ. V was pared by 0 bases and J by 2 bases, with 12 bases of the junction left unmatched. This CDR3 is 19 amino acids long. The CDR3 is CASSLAAWSGGTNTGELFF. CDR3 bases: TGCGCCAGCAGCTTGGCGGCTTGGTCAGGGGGCACCAACACCGGGGAGCTGTTTTTT. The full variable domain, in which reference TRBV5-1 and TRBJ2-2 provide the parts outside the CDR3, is KAGVTQTPRYLIKTRGQQVTLSCSPISGHRSVSWYQQTPGQGLQFLFEYFSETQRNKGNFPGRFSGRQFSNSRSEMNVSTLELGDSALYLCASSLAAWSGGTNTGELFFGEGSRLTVL.

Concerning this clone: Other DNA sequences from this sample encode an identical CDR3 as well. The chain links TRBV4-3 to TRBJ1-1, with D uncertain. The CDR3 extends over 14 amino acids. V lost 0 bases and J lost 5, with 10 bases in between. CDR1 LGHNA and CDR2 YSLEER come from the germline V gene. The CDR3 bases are TGCGCCAGCAGCCAAGATGGAGGGCCAACTGAAGCTTTCTTT. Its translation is CASSQDGGPTEAFF.

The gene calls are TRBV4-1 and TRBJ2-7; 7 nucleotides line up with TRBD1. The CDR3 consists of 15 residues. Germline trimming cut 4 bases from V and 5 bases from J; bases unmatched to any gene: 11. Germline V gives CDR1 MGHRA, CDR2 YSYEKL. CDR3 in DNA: TGCGCCAGCAGCCCCCGGGCAGGGGGTTTTGACGAGCAGTACTTC. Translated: CASSPRAGGFDEQYF.

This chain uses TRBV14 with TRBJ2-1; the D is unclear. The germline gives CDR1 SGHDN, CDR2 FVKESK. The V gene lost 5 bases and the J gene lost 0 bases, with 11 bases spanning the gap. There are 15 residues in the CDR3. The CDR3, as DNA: TGTGCCAGCAGCATCGTGGCTAGCTCCTACAATGAGCAGTTCTTC. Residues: CASSIVASSYNEQFF. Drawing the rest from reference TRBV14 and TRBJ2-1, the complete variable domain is EAGVTQFPSHSVIEKGQTVTLRCDPISGHDNLYWYRRVMGKEIKFLLHFVKESKQDESGMPNNRFLAERTGGTYSTLKVQPAELEDSGVYFCASSIVASSYNEQFFGPGTRLTVL.

The CDR3 sequence: CASSLDLWGTGAHLNTEAFF. In DNA form, the CDR3 reads TGTGCCAGCAGCTTGGACCTCTGGGGGACAGGGGCGCATCTGAACACTGAAGCTTTCTTT. The V call is TRBV5-8, the J call TRBJ1-1, with TRBD1 identical over 10 bases. Germline CDR1 and CDR2: SGHTS and YDEGEE. J was trimmed by 0 bases and V by 0 bases; bases with no gene match: 14. This CDR3 spans 20 amino acids.

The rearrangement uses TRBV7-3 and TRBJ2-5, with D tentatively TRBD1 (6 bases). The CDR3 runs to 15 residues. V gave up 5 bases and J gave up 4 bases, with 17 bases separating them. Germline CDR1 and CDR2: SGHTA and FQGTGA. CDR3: CASSQTDSWAETQYF. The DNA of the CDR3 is TGTGCCAGCAGCCAAACGGACAGTTGGGCAGAGACCCAGTACTTC.

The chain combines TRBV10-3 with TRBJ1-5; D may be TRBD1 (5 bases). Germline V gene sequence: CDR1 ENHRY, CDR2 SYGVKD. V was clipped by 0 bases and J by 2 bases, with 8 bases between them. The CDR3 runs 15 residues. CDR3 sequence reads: CAISESGVGNQPQHF. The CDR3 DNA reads TGTGCCATCAGTGAGTCGGGGGTAGGCAATCAGCCCCAGCATTTT.

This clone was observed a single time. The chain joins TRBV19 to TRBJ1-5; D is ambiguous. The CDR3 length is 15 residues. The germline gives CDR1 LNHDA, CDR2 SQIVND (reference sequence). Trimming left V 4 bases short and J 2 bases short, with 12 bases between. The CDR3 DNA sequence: TGTGCCAGTAGTAGGGTGCCCGGAGGCAATCAGCCCCAGCATTTT. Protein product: CASSRVPGGNQPQHF.

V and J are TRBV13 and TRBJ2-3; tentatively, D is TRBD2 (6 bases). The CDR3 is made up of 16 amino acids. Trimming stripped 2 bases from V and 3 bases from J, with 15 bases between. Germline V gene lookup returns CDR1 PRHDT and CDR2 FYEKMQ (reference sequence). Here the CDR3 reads CASSLRGVFSTDTQYF. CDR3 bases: TGTGCCAGCAGCTTACGCGGGGTTTTTAGTACAGATACGCAGTATTTT. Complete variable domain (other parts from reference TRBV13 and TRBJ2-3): AAGVIQSPRHLIKEKRETATLKCYPIPRHDTVYWYQQGPGQDPQFLISFYEKMQSDKGSIPDRFSAQQFSDYHSELNMSSLELGDSALYFCASSLRGVFSTDTQYFGPGTRLTVL.

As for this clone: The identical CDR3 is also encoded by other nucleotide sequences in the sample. The CDR3, as DNA: TGTGCCAGCAGTTTTTCGCGAGAGCAGTACTTC. Translation gives CASSFSREQYF. The rearrangement joins TRBV28 to TRBJ2-7, with no clear D. Trimming stripped 3 bases from V and 7 bases from J, with 7 bases between. The CDR3 loop spans 11 amino acids. Per germline, CDR1 MDHEN and CDR2 SYDVKM. The whole variable domain, filled in from reference TRBV28 and TRBJ2-7, reads DVKVTQSSRYLVKRTGEKVFLECVQDMDHENMFWYRQDPGLGLRLIYFSYDVKMKEKGDIPEGYSVSREKKERFSLILESASTNQTSMYLCASSFSREQYFGPGTRLTVT.

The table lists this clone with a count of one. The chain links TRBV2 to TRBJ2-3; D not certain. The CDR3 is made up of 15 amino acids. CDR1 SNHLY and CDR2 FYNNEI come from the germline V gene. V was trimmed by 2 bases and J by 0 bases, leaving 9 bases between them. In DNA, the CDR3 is TGTGCCAGCAGTGAATCTCTCTCTAGCACAGATACGCAGTATTTT. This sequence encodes CASSESLSSTDTQYF.

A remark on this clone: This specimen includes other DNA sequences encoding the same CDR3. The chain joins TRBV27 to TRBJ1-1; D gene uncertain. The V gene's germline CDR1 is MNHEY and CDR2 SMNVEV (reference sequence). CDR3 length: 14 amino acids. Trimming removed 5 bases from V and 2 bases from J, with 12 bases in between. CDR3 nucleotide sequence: TGTGCCAGCAGTCCAAGAGAGCTTAACACTGAAGCTTTCTTT. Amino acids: CASSPRELNTEAFF.